The T cell receptor (beta chain) described here comes from a study of T-cell reconstitution after alpha-beta-depleted transplantation in children. Findings and caveats of the study: A year post-transplant, T-cell counts and diversity derived mostly from newly produced T cells. In patients about two months after transplant, alpha-beta T cells reportedly arose from several hundred expanded graft clones.

The authors prepared the TCRbeta library with unique molecular identifiers. TCRdb re-called the PCR reads through MiXCR, storing one row per CDR3 protein. The sample lists 600,000 to 700,000 distinct CDR3 sequences, about an eighth occurring once. This clonotype came up many times. No antigen is known for it. The source material was PBMCs, sampled before TCRalphabeta/CD19-depleted stem cell transplant. The TCR sequence derives from a girl under 10 years old with congenital amegakaryocytic thrombocytopenia, due to receive a stem cell transplant.

CDR3 bases: TGTGCCAGCAGTGCCGACGCCTACGAGCAGTACTTC. Encoded protein: CASSADAYEQYF. The gene calls are TRBV12-3 or TRBV12-4 and TRBJ2-7, with no clear D. V lost 5 bases and J 2 bases, leaving 7 bases between the germline ends. CDR3 length: 12 residues.